This T cell receptor beta chain was obtained from a study of blood T cell repertoires in COVID-19 (TCRdb year 2020). General notes on the study: Collaborator samples came from the United States, Italy and Spain and covered acute and convalescent phases of COVID-19. The samples were drawn from the first 160 participants of the ongoing ImmuneRACE study and from 1,254 subjects provided by 6 global collaborators. The prospective study material was composed of cDNA or gDNA derived from T cells, B-cell-depleted T cells, or PBMCs. The repertoires were released in a freely available public database meant as a resource for research on the immune response to SARS-CoV-2. Where available, HLA class I and class II types were obtained from metadata supplied by the sample provider rather than from assay-based typing. Sample metadata almost always included a de-identified subject ID, COVID-19 status, age in years and sex. The dataset comprised deeply sampled blood TCRbeta repertoires from subjects exposed to, actively infected with, or recovered from COVID-19.

In the germline V gene, CDR1 corresponds to SQVTM and CDR2 to ANQGSEA. V loses 5 bases, J loses 1 base, and the germline ends lie 9 bases apart. The cysteine opens and the phenylalanine closes a CDR3 of 13 amino acids. This entry keeps only the CDR3 DNA: 39 bases, framed from base 1. TCRbeta CDR3 regions were amplified from genomic DNA using the immunoSEQ Assay, a bias-controlled multiplex PCR. The paper's processing steps were these. The number of nucleated cells in each sample was estimated by amplification of reference gene primers within the assay. To quantify the absolute abundance of each unique TCRbeta CDR3 rearrangement, sequence reads were collapsed and filtered. For each sample, productive Simpson clonality was calculated as the square root of Simpson's diversity index over productive rearrangements. TCRdb took over this immuneACCESS table, retaining in-frame rearrangements with V and J assigned. Such tables are incomplete; in checked studies, under half of the missing clones stem from an unresolved V gene, and the remainder is unexplained. The DNA gave D and trimming, while V, J and clone size come from that table. The sample table holds 250,000 or so clones, of which approximately 81% were seen once. The ten largest clones represent 5% to 7.5% of the sample.

Points on this clone: Its cognate antigen has yet to be identified. It has no much larger one-base neighbor in the sample; base qualities were not kept.

Broader findings and caveats from the paper: The amount of clinical and demographic metadata varied by source and participant and was provided uncurated.

Participants in the prospective study were aged about 18 to 95 years, lived in about two dozen United States geographic areas, and enrolled through a virtual design. In the prospective study, participants were assigned to cohorts based on the clinical history participants reported in a screening survey and a study questionnaire. Exposed participants had been in contact, within 2 weeks of entering the study, with a person who had a PCR-confirmed or clinician-diagnosed case of COVID-19. Each participant in the prospective study had whole blood, serum and a nasopharyngeal or oropharyngeal swab collected by mobile phlebotomists. Prospective study participants could optionally give additional blood draws and questionnaires over an approximately 2-month period. Blood samples from the prospective study were shipped frozen or at room temperature prior to DNA extraction.

This sequence was found in a woman aged 45-65 years who had been exposed to COVID-19. Material for sequencing was PBMCs or T cells enriched from blood (not recorded which). The chain was built from TRBV29-1 and TRBJ1-5, and possibly TRBD1, on 5 matching bases. The nucleotide sequence reads as follows: TGCAGCGTTCGTCAGGGCAGCAATCAGCCCCAGCATTTT. This translates into CSVRQGSNQPQHF.